Below, 26 T cell receptor beta chains from the same sample are listed, as sequenced in a study of cytomegalovirus exposure and HLA in healthy donors. The study ran its PCR with 60 Vbeta and 13 Jbeta primers. Assay used: immunoSEQ multiplex PCR; TCRdb lists only in-frame clones, some missing. This table holds over 75,000 clones, around 10% found once. Material: PBMCs. These receptors came from a man in his fifties in good health and CMV-seropositive.

This clone has just a few counts. This rearrangement joins TRBV7-2 to TRBJ1-5; no clear D gene. The CDR3 runs to 13 residues. In germline, CDR1 is SGHTA, CDR2 FQGNSA. Trimming stripped 5 bases from V and 2 bases from J, with 7 bases between. The CDR3 loop reads CASSTLGNQPQHF. The CDR3 DNA follows: TGTGCCAGCAGCACACTAGGCAATCAGCCCCAGCATTTT. The full variable domain, its missing parts supplied by reference TRBV7-2 and TRBJ1-5, is GAGVSQSPSNKVTEKGKDVELRCDPISGHTALYWYRQSLGQGLEFLIYFQGNSAPDKSGLPSDRFSAERTGGSVSTLTIQRTQQEDSAVYLCASSTLGNQPQHFGDGTRLSIL.

Only a few counts were recorded for this clone. The V and J genes are TRBV19 and TRBJ2-2; 9 bases are shared with TRBD1. V was pared by 0 bases and J by 0 bases, with 8 bases of the junction left unmatched. CDR1 is LNHDA and CDR2 is SQIVND in the germline V gene (reference sequence). CDR3 length: 19 amino acids. CDR3 DNA: TGTGCCAGTAGTATAGACCGGGACAGGGTCCTCCCGAACACCGGGGAGCTGTTTTTT. Translated, it gives CASSIDRDRVLPNTGELFF.

The chain links TRBV5-1 to TRBJ1-6, with 8 bases lining up with TRBD1. Germline trimming cut 3 bases from V and 7 bases from J; bases unmatched to any gene: 3. CDR1 SGHRS and CDR2 YFSETQ come from the germline V gene. The CDR3 is 14 amino acids. Here the CDR3 reads CASSSGTGNSPLHF. CDR3 nucleotides: TGCGCCAGCAGCTCCGGGACAGGCAATTCACCCCTCCACTTT.

In its sample, this clone was seen a few times. The chain couples TRBV7-8 to TRBJ2-7; 9 bases are a match to TRBD1. The CDR3 loop spans 15 amino acids. Germline V gives CDR1 SGHVS, CDR2 FQNEAQ. The trim removed 5 bases at V and 5 bases at J, leaving 10 bases unmatched. DNA for the CDR3: TGTGCCAGCAGCCTCCGGACAGGGGCCCGACACGAGCAGTACTTC. Translated, it gives CASSLRTGARHEQYF.

A few counts support this clone. This sequence joins TRBV6-5 and TRBJ2-1; D remains unclear. Per the germline V gene, CDR1 is MNHEY and CDR2 is SVGAGI. The germline V and J ends were trimmed by 0 bases and 12 bases, with 9 bases remaining between them. The CDR3 has 12 residues. CDR3: CASSYSGVWQFF. CDR3 coding DNA: TGTGCCAGCAGTTACTCCGGTGTGTGGCAGTTCTTC.

This clone was seen only a few times. The chain carries TRBV15 and TRBJ2-7; a possible D gene is TRBD1 (5 bases). Germline V gene data show CDR1 as LNHNV and CDR2 as YYDKDF (reference sequence). The V and J ends lost 1 base and 2 bases respectively, with 9 bases between them. The CDR3 loop spans 14 amino acids. CDR3 DNA sequence: TGTGCCACCAGCAGAGGGACACCAACCTACGAGCAGTACTTC. The encoded protein is CATSRGTPTYEQYF.

The chain combines TRBV6-5 with TRBJ2-5, with 10 bases matching TRBD1. Losses at the gene ends were 6 bases for V and 8 bases for J; bases not matched to a gene: 12. This CDR3 comprises 15 residues. The germline V gene has CDR1 MNHEY and CDR2 SVGAGI. The CDR3 loop reads CASSPMSGTGETQYF. As DNA, the CDR3 is TGTGCCAGCAGCCCGATGTCCGGGACAGGGGAAACCCAGTACTTC.

In this sample, this clone turned up a few times. The V and J genes are TRBV4-2 and TRBJ2-7; D perhaps matches TRBD1 (5 bases). V lost 3 bases and J 0 bases, leaving 9 bases between the germline ends. Per the germline V gene, CDR1 is LGHNA and CDR2 is YNFKEQ. The CDR3 extends over 14 amino acids. The CDR3 protein is CASSQDTSSYEQYF. CDR3 coding DNA: TGTGCCAGCAGCCAGGACACCAGCTCCTACGAGCAGTACTTC.

This clone turned up a few times. The CDR3 coding sequence is TGCGCCAGCAGTAGCGGGACAGGGGAACCCTATGGCTACACCTTC. It yields the protein CASSSGTGEPYGYTF. The V call is TRBV5-1, the J call TRBJ1-2; TRBD1 matches at 10 bases. CDR1 and CDR2 from the germline V gene are SGHRS and YFSETQ. V was clipped by 5 bases and J by 4 bases; unmatched bases: 8. The CDR3 totals 15 residues.

The chain employs TRBV11-2 and TRBJ2-1; weak D call: TRBD2 (6 bases). Germline V gene sequence: CDR1 SGHAT, CDR2 FQNNGV. V lost 3 bases to trimming and J lost 6 bases, with 9 bases between them. This CDR3 spans 13 amino acids. CDR3 sequence reads: CASSFRRGNEQFF. The CDR3 DNA reads as TGTGCCAGCAGCTTCAGGAGGGGCAATGAGCAGTTCTTC.

This clone was counted only a few times. The chain recombines TRBV28 with TRBJ2-3; 7 bases are shared with TRBD2. The CDR3 has 14 amino acids. Looked up from germline, CDR1 is MDHEN and CDR2 is SYDVKM. V lost 4 bases, J lost 7 bases, and 8 bases stayed unmatched. This CDR3 reads CASSYSGPRNTQYF. In DNA form, the CDR3 reads TGTGCCAGCAGTTATAGCGGGCCGAGAAATACGCAGTATTTT.

This clone was observed a handful of times. This sequence joins TRBV30 and TRBJ1-1, with 7 bases fitting TRBD1. With 4 bases clipped from V and 4 bases from J, the junction kept 6 bases outside the gene matches. The germline gives CDR1 GTSNPN, CDR2 SVGIG (reference sequence). This CDR3 region has 13 residues. CDR3 loop: CAWKGGKGTEAFF. The CDR3 nucleotides are TGTGCCTGGAAAGGGGGCAAGGGCACTGAAGCTTTCTTT.

The chain joins TRBV7-9 to TRBJ1-1; D is uncertain. CDR3 size: 15 residues. Germline V CDR1 and CDR2: SEHNR, FQNEAQ (reference sequence). Between the trimmed V and J ends, which lost 1 base and 5 bases, there was a span of 14 bases. CDR3 nucleotides: TGTGCCAGCAGCTTAGTGGGCTGGGCGAAGACTGAAGCTTTCTTT. Translation gives CASSLVGWAKTEAFF.

V gene TRBV5-1 combines with J gene TRBJ2-1; D ambiguous. The CDR3 is 15 residues long. CDR1 is SGHRS, CDR2 YFSETQ, per germline. The V end lost 0 bases, the J end lost 7 bases, and 14 bases lay between the germline ends. The CDR3 loop reads CASSLDLESLNEQFF. The DNA for the CDR3 is TGCGCCAGCAGCTTGGACCTAGAAAGTTTAAATGAGCAGTTCTTC.

The V and J genes are TRBV25-1 and TRBJ2-5, with D possibly TRBD2 on 5 matching bases. The germline V gene has CDR1 MGHDK and CDR2 SYGVNS. V was shortened by 4 bases and J by 1 base, with 10 bases between the two germline ends. The CDR3 is 14 residues long. CDR3 sequence (DNA): TGTGCCAGCAGTGTTGGACTGCTCCAAGAGACCCAGTACTTC. Translating gives CASSVGLLQETQYF. Full variable domain (missing parts from reference TRBV25-1 and TRBJ2-5): EADIYQTPRYLVIGTGKKITLECSQTMGHDKMYWYQQDPGMELHLIHYSYGVNSTEKGDLSSESTVSRIRTEHFPLTLESARPSHTSQYLCASSVGLLQETQYFGPGTRLLVL.

This clone has a handful of counts. The chain employs TRBV4-1 and TRBJ2-6, with D perhaps TRBD2 (5 bases). Per the germline V gene, CDR1 is MGHRA and CDR2 is YSYEKL. The CDR3 is 14 residues long. Trimming cost V 4 bases and J 1 base, with 5 bases left between them. The CDR3: CASSRGSGANVLTF. The DNA for the CDR3 is TGCGCCAGCAGCCGAGGGTCTGGGGCCAACGTCCTGACTTTC.

In this sample, this clone turned up a few times. This chain connects TRBV19 to TRBJ2-7; 9 bases match TRBD1. Looked up from germline, CDR1 is LNHDA and CDR2 is SQIVND (reference sequence). This CDR3 is 15 amino acids long. The V segment lost 4 bases and the J segment 3 bases; nucleotides outside the gene matches: 7. In DNA, the CDR3 is TGTGCCAGTAGTAACCACGGGACAGGGAACTACGAGCAGTACTTC. It yields the protein CASSNHGTGNYEQYF.

The table lists this clone with a few counts. This sequence joins TRBV25-1 and TRBJ2-1, with D possibly being TRBD2 (6 bases). With 2 bases removed from V and 2 bases from J, the gap between germline ends came to 13 bases. This CDR3 is built from 16 residues. The germline CDR1 and CDR2 sequences are MGHDK and SYGVNS. In DNA form, the CDR3 reads TGTGCCAGCAGTGAACCCAACCCGGGGGCCTACAATGAGCAGTTCTTC. It translates to CASSEPNPGAYNEQFF. The complete variable domain, with remaining parts taken from reference TRBV25-1 and TRBJ2-1, reads EADIYQTPRYLVIGTGKKITLECSQTMGHDKMYWYQQDPGMELHLIHYSYGVNSTEKGDLSSESTVSRIRTEHFPLTLESARPSHTSQYLCASSEPNPGAYNEQFFGPGTRLTVL.

This clone was counted only a few times. The chain combines TRBV6-1 with TRBJ1-1; D is possibly TRBD1 (5 bases). The CDR3 is 12 residues long. Trimming shortened V by 4 bases and J by 7 bases, and 10 bases separated the two germline ends. CDR1 and CDR2 from the germline V gene are MNHNS and SASEGT. For the CDR3, the DNA is TGTGCCAGCAGTGGTTGGGACTATGAAGCTTTCTTT. It is translated as CASSGWDYEAFF.

The chain combines TRBV6-5 with TRBJ1-1; D is unclear. The CDR3 totals 13 residues. The germline V gene has CDR1 MNHEY and CDR2 SVGAGI. The ends were cut back, 2 bases at V and 6 bases at J, with 10 bases in the middle. The DNA for the CDR3 is TGTGCCAGCAGTTACGACTTCTCGGCTGAAGCTTTCTTT. Translated: CASSYDFSAEAFF.

This chain joins TRBV27 and TRBJ1-5; 9 positions match TRBD1. Germline V lookup: CDR1 MNHEY, CDR2 SMNVEV (reference sequence). V was clipped by 6 bases and J by 9 bases; unmatched bases: 9. CDR3 size: 14 residues. The CDR3 protein is CASRDDRGVAPQHF. As DNA, the CDR3 is TGTGCCAGCAGGGACGACAGGGGGGTCGCGCCCCAGCATTTT.

The chain uses TRBV27 and TRBJ1-1; 9 nucleotides align to TRBD1. The CDR3 runs to 18 residues. Per germline, CDR1 MNHEY and CDR2 SMNVEV (reference sequence). The ends lost 8 bases at V and 2 bases at J; junction bases unmatched: 18. The CDR3 sequence is CASRDRDPPEPENTEAFF. CDR3 nucleotides: TGTGCCAGCCGGGACAGGGACCCCCCCGAGCCTGAAAACACTGAAGCTTTCTTT.

The V and J genes are TRBV6-5 and TRBJ1-5; TRBD1 might be the D (5 bases). Germline V gene lookup returns CDR1 MNHEY and CDR2 SVGAGI. CDR3 length equals 14 residues. Trimming stripped 2 bases from V and 7 bases from J, with 12 bases between. The CDR3 coding sequence is TGTGCCAGCAGTTACGGGGCCTTCGGGCAGCCCCAGCATTTT. It is translated as CASSYGAFGQPQHF.

This rearrangement joins TRBV27 to TRBJ2-7; D call uncertain. Germline lookup yields CDR1 MNHEY and CDR2 SMNVEV (reference sequence). The CDR3 extends over 14 amino acids. Trimming left V 7 bases short and J 0 bases short, with 13 bases between. Here the CDR3 DNA reads TGTGCCAGCAACCCTCTGCTAGGCTCCTACGAGCAGTACTTC. It encodes CASNPLLGSYEQYF.

This clone was detected a few times. The CDR3 DNA sequence: TGTGCCAGCAGGGTTACTAGCGGGAGACGTGATACGCAGTATTTT. Translation gives CASRVTSGRRDTQYF. The chain couples TRBV6-5 to TRBJ2-3; 11 bases line up with TRBD2. The length of the CDR3 is 15 residues. Germline CDR1 is MNHEY and CDR2 is SVGAGI. The ends lost 6 bases at V and 6 bases at J; junction bases unmatched: 8.

Only a few counts were recorded for this clone. The chain carries TRBV10-3 and TRBJ1-1, with unresolved D. Trimming stripped 2 bases from V and 1 base from J, with 11 bases between. The germline CDR1 and CDR2 sequences are ENHRY and SYGVKD. The CDR3 length is 15 residues. In nucleotides, the CDR3 is TGTGCCATCAGTGAGAGGGAGAATGGGAACACTGAAGCTTTCTTT. Translated: CAISERENGNTEAFF.